The source of this T cell receptor (beta chain) is a study of shared clonotypes between healthy human individuals. Germline CDR1 GTSNPN, CDR2 SVGIG (reference sequence). V was shortened by 0 bases and J by 6 bases, with 5 bases between the two germline ends. CDR3 size: 11 residues. Negatively enriched CD4+ T cells were divided by CD45RA into naive and memory. As regards this clone: Its target is unknown.

The repertoire was sequenced with immunoSEQ multiplex PCR; TCRdb's copy has only in-frame clones and lacks some. The sample gives approximately 1.4 million clones, approximately 98% of which show up once; roughly 0.4% is in the top ten. General observations from the study: Donor scarcity curtailed the genetic and exposure-history diversity represented herein.

V usage is TRBV30 and J usage is TRBJ1-1; D uncertain. The sequence came from a man between 25 and 39 years old in good health. The sequenced sample was naive CD4+ T cells sorted from blood. Sample subset: CD45RA+ positively selected. The CDR3 reads CAWSVSSEAFF. For the CDR3, the DNA is TGTGCCTGGAGTGTGTCTTCTGAAGCTTTCTTT.